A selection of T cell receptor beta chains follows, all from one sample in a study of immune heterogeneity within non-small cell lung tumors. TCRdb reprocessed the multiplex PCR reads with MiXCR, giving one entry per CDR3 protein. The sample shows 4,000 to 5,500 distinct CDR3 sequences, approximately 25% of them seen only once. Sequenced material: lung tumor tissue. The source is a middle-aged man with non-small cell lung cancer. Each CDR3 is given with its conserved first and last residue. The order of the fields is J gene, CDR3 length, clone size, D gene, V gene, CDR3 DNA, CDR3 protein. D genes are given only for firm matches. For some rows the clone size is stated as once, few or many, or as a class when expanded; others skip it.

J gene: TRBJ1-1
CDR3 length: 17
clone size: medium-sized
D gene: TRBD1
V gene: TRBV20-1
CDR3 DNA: TGCAGTGCTTCCCTCGGGACAGGGGTGTACAGGTTCACTGAAGCTTTCTTT
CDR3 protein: CSASLGTGVYRFTEAFF

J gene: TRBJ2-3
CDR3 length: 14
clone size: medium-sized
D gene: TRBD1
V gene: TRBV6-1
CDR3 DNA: TGTGCCAGCGGAACCGGGACAGGGGGCGATACGCAGTATTTT
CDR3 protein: CASGTGTGGDTQYF

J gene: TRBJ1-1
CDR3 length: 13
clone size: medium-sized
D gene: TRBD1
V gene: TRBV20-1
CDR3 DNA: TGCCTCCCTCTCCGGGACAGGTACACTGAAGCTTTCTTT
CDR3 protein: CLPLRDRYTEAFF

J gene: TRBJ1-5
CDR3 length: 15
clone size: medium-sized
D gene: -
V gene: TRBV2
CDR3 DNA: TGTGCCAGCAGTGCCGGCAGGGTTAGCAATCAGCCCCAGCATTTT
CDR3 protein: CASSAGRVSNQPQHF

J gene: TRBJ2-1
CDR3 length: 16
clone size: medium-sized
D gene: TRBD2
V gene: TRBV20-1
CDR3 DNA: TGCAGTGCTAGAGATTATGAGCGGGGGTTTGAAAATGAGCAGTTCTTC
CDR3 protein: CSARDYERGFENEQFF

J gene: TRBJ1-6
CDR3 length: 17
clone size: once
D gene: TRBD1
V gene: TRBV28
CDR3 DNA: TGTGCCAGCAGCGTGCCGGGACAGGGAATGTTTAATTCACCCCTTTACTTT
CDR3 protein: CASSVPGQGMFNSPLYF

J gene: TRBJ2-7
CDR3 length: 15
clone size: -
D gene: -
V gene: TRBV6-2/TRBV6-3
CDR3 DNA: TGTGCCAGCAGTTACTCGACGACGCAGCCCTACGAGCAGTACTTC
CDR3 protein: CASSYSTTQPYEQYF

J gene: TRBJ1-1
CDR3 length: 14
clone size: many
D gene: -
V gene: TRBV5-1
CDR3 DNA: TGCGCCAGCTCACCTACAGTCATGAACACTGAAGCTTTCTTT
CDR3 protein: CASSPTVMNTEAFF

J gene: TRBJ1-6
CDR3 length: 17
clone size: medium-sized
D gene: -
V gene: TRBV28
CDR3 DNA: TGTGCCAGCAGTTCCCCGCTAACGGGTTCTGGGGATTCACCCCTCCACTTT
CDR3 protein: CASSSPLTGSGDSPLHF

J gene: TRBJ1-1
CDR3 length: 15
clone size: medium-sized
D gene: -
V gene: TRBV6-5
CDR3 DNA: TGTGCCAGCAGTTACTCGACGGGGGCGCGGACTGAAGCTTTCTTT
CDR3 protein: CASSYSTGARTEAFF

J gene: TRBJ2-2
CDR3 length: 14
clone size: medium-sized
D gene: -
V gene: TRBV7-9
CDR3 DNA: TGTGCCAGCAGTTCACACAGGAGTACCGGGGAGCTGTTTTTT
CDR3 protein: CASSSHRSTGELFF

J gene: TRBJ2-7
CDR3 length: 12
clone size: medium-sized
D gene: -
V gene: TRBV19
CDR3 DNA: TGTGCCAGTAGTAGCGCCTTCTACGAGCAGTACTTC
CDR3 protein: CASSSAFYEQYF

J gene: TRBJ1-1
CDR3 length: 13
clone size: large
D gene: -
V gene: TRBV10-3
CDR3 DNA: TGTGCCACCAGGGAAAGGGGGGACACTGAAGCTTTCTTT
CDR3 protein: CATRERGDTEAFF

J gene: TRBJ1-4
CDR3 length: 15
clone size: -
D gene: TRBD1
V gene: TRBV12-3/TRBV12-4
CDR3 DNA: TGTGCCAGATCGACCCCAGGGGGCGGTGTTGAAAAACTGTTTTTT
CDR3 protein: CARSTPGGGVEKLFF

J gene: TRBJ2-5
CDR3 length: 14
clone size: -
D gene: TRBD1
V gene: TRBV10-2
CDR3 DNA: TGCGCCAGCAGTGTTACAGGGGGCAGAGAGACCCAGTACTTC
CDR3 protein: CASSVTGGRETQYF

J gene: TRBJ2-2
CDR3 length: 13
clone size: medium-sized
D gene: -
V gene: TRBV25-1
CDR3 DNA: TGTGCCAGCGTCTCGGGGCGCACCGGGGAGCTGTTTTTT
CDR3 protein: CASVSGRTGELFF

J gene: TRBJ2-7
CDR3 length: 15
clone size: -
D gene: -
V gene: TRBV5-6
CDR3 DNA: TGTGCCAGCAGCCTTGAAGCACAGGCGACCTACGAGCAGTACTTC
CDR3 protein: CASSLEAQATYEQYF